Listed here is a single T cell receptor beta chain. The antigen is unknown. This sample is part of a study of shared clonotypes between healthy human individuals. The study, taken as a whole, reports: Memory subsets generally showed lower estimated richness than naive subsets. Clonotypes shared by all four donors outscored non-shared clonotypes in generation probability.

Germline V gene lookup returns CDR1 KGHSH and CDR2 LQKENI. J lost 5 bases, V lost 1 base, and 5 bases had no gene match. The CDR3 consists of 15 residues. Using immunoSEQ multiplex PCR, the repertoire was profiled, and TCRdb retains in-frame clones only, with some absent. This table holds some 1.1 million clones, 70% to 85% found once. The genes are TRBV18 and TRBJ2-3; 8 bases line up with TRBD2. Material for sequencing was memory CD4+ T cells from PBMCs. Subset noted: CD45RA-negative fraction. The receptor was isolated from a young man in good health. Some clones in this sample may be carry-over from other donors' samples. The CDR3 here is CASSPRTGGQDTQYF. The CDR3 region has the DNA TGTGCCAGCTCACCACGGACGGGAGGGCAAGATACGCAGTATTTT.